This TCR beta chain was observed in a study of CD8+CD57+ T cells in acquired aplastic anemia. Genomic DNA served as template for TCR beta VDJ and CDR3 profiling. TCRdb called the reads again in MiXCR, with one record for every CDR3 protein. The data show hundreds of thousands of distinct CDR3 sequences, more than 40% seen once. This clonotype has ten or more counts. Before being chosen for sequencing, patients had shown CD8+CD57+ cell expansion by flow cytometry. Germline CDR1 SEHNR, CDR2 FQNEAQ (reference sequence). V lost 0 bases, J lost 11 bases, and 7 bases lay in between. CDR3 size: 11 residues. The sequencing sample was made of sorted CD4+, CD8+, or CD8+CD57+ T cells (not recorded which) from PBMCs. The clonotype comes from a human donor with aplastic anemia. The chain recombines TRBV7-9 with TRBJ1-1; unclear D gene. CDR3: CASSLAGYAFF. CDR3 coding DNA: TGTGCCAGCAGCTTAGCGGGATATGCTTTCTTT.